Listed below are T cell receptor beta chains from one sample, sequenced in a study of T cells in Graves' hyperthyroidism and ophthalmopathy. MiXCR, run by TCRdb on the multiplex PCR reads, gives a single entry per CDR3 protein. The sample contains 530,000 or so distinct CDR3 sequences, roughly 50% of which appear only once. Specimen: peripheral blood or thyroid tissue (not recorded which). These receptors were taken from a woman aged 18-30 years with Graves' hyperthyroidism. Each CDR3 is given with its conserved first and last residue. A D gene is named only where the DNA matches it firmly. A clone size is listed for some rows: how often the clone was seen (once, few, many), or a class if it is expanded.

. | TRBJ1-4 | TRBV29-1 | many | CSVALMWGHGKKLFF | TGCAGCGTTGCTCTCATGTGGGGGCATGGGAAAAAACTGTTTTTT
TRBD2 | TRBJ2-1 | TRBV24-1 | many | CATGLAGTNSYNEQFF | TGTGCCACCGGGCTAGCGGGGACCAACTCCTACAATGAGCAGTTCTTC
TRBD2 | TRBJ2-2 | TRBV20-1 | . | CSARDYASGTGGELFF | TGCAGTGCTAGAGATTATGCTAGCGGGACCGGCGGGGAGCTGTTTTTT
. | TRBJ2-7 | TRBV7-2 | many | CASSLDRTKRYEQYF | TGTGCCAGCAGCTTAGACAGGACGAAACGCTACGAGCAGTACTTC
. | TRBJ2-2 | TRBV12-5 | . | CASGPGVPSGTGELFF | TGTGCTAGTGGGCCGGGGGTGCCCTCGGGAACCGGGGAGCTGTTTTTT
TRBD2 | TRBJ2-7 | TRBV7-8 | . | CASSTPPLAGAAYEQYF | TGTGCCAGCAGCACCCCCCCTTTAGCGGGAGCCGCCTACGAGCAGTACTTC
. | TRBJ2-6 | TRBV7-3 | many | CASSSDSGANVLTF | TGTGCCAGCAGCTCGGATTCTGGGGCCAACGTCCTGACTTTC
TRBD1 | TRBJ1-6 | TRBV11-2 | many | CASSFRSWDRGKGSPLHF | TGTGCCAGCAGCTTTCGATCTTGGGACAGGGGAAAGGGTTCACCCCTCCACTTT
TRBD1 | TRBJ1-1 | TRBV20-1 | few | CSAIPRDRGRGWDTEAFF | TGCAGTGCTATCCCCCGGGACAGGGGTAGAGGGTGGGACACTGAAGCTTTCTTT
. | TRBJ1-5 | TRBV12-3/TRBV12-4 | . | CASSRSGLYQPQHF | TGTGCCAGCAGTCGATCCGGGTTGTACCAGCCCCAGCATTTT
. | TRBJ2-7 | TRBV5-6 | many | CASSFGNAGYEQYF | TGTGCCAGCAGCTTCGGTAATGCCGGCTACGAGCAGTACTTC
TRBD1 | TRBJ1-6 | TRBV2 | . | CASRVQGVYSPLHF | TGTGCCAGCAGGGTACAGGGGGTTTATTCACCCCTCCACTTT
. | TRBJ1-4 | TRBV2 | . | CASSAQAGREKLFF | TGTGCCAGCAGTGCCCAAGCGGGGAGGGAAAAACTGTTTTTT
. | TRBJ2-7 | TRBV10-3 | . | CAISDPGNEQYF | TGTGCCATCAGTGATCCAGGGAACGAGCAGTACTTC
. | TRBJ2-5 | TRBV27 | . | CASSLGVVETQYF | TGTGCCAGCAGTTTAGGGGTTGTGGAGACCCAGTACTTC
. | TRBJ1-1 | TRBV29-1 | many | CSVSYADGARTEAFF | TGCAGCGTATCCTACGCCGACGGGGCCCGCACTGAAGCTTTCTTT
TRBD1 | TRBJ1-2 | TRBV12-3/TRBV12-4 | . | CASSPNRGLGYTF | TGTGCCAGCAGTCCCAACAGGGGACTTGGCTACACCTTC
. | TRBJ1-6 | TRBV6-2/TRBV6-3 | . | CASIRRTAYNSPLHF | TGTGCCAGCATCCGAAGGACGGCGTATAATTCACCCCTCCACTTT
TRBD2 | TRBJ2-3 | TRBV7-2 | . | CASSSLAGGQGGTQYF | TGTGCCAGCAGCTCACTAGCGGGAGGCCAGGGGGGTACGCAGTATTTT
. | TRBJ1-1 | TRBV11-3 | many | CASSLGGGVNTEAFF | TGTGCCAGCAGCTTAGGAGGCGGGGTGAACACTGAAGCTTTCTTT
TRBD1 | TRBJ1-4 | TRBV29-1 | once | CSVEGRQGIGKLFF | TGCAGCGTTGAAGGGAGACAGGGGATAGGAAAACTGTTTTTT
TRBD1 | TRBJ1-4 | TRBV20-1 | once | CSARDRGYEKLFF | TGCAGTGCTAGGGACAGGGGCTATGAAAAACTGTTTTTT
. | TRBJ2-7 | TRBV20-1 | few | CSVAGNVYEQYF | TGCAGTGTCGCAGGGAATGTCTACGAGCAGTACTTC
. | TRBJ2-2 | TRBV15 | many | CATGQKNTGELFF | TGTGCCACCGGACAGAAGAACACCGGGGAGCTGTTTTTT
. | TRBJ2-7 | TRBV5-1 | many | CASRNRHNEQYF | TGCGCCAGCAGAAACCGACATAACGAGCAGTACTTC
. | TRBJ2-7 | TRBV20-1 | many | CSARLALTYEQYF | TGCAGTGCTAGACTAGCCCTAACCTACGAGCAGTACTTC
. | TRBJ2-5 | TRBV7-9 | . | CASSVSGQPQETQYF | TGTGCCAGCAGCGTAAGCGGGCAGCCCCAAGAGACCCAGTACTTC
. | TRBJ1-4 | TRBV4-2 | many | CASSQDTRDEKLFF | TGTGCCAGCAGCCAAGACACTCGGGATGAAAAACTGTTTTTT
TRBD2 | TRBJ2-2 | TRBV2 | many | CASTGGRSTGELFF | TGTGCCAGCACGGGCGGGAGATCCACCGGGGAGCTGTTTTTT
TRBD2 | TRBJ2-2 | TRBV11-3 | many | CASSPPSGGTGELFF | TGTGCCAGCAGCCCCCCTAGCGGAGGCACCGGGGAGCTGTTTTTT
TRBD1 | TRBJ2-7 | TRBV7-3 | . | CASSRQGFDEQYF | TGTGCCAGCAGCCGACAGGGGTTCGACGAGCAGTACTTC
. | TRBJ1-5 | TRBV30 | few | CAWSRQSNQPQHF | TGTGCCTGGAGTAGACAGAGCAATCAGCCCCAGCATTTT
. | TRBJ1-1 | TRBV10-3 | once | CAISDVPRMVYGYTEAFF | TGTGCCATCAGTGATGTGCCAAGGATGGTATACGGCTACACTGAAGCTTTCTTT
. | TRBJ2-3 | TRBV4-3 | . | CASSFGSDTRYF | TGCGCCAGCAGCTTCGGTTCCGATACGCGGTATTTT
. | TRBJ1-6 | TRBV5-1 | . | CASSRDIALHF | TGCGCCAGCAGCCGGGACATTGCCCTCCACTTT
. | TRBJ2-3 | TRBV7-2 | . | CASSLDKPTDTQYF | TGTGCCAGCAGCTTAGACAAACCCACAGATACGCAGTATTTT
. | TRBJ2-5 | TRBV9 | once | CASGSSLRTQETQYF | TGTGCCAGCGGCTCAAGTTTGCGCACCCAAGAGACCCAGTACTTC
. | TRBJ1-1 | TRBV20-1 | many | CSARSSPRWVNTEAFF | TGCAGTGCTAGATCTTCCCCACGTTGGGTTAACACTGAAGCTTTCTTT
. | TRBJ2-5 | TRBV3-1 | many | CASSQQVETQYF | TGTGCCAGCAGCCAACAAGTAGAGACCCAGTACTTC
. | TRBJ1-1 | TRBV20-1 | many | CSARDRQGRAFF | TGCAGTGCTAGAGATCGCCAGGGGAGAGCTTTCTTT
TRBD2 | TRBJ2-7 | TRBV5-1 | many | CASSSISGSPAYEQYF | TGCGCCAGCAGCTCCATTAGCGGGAGCCCAGCCTACGAGCAGTACTTC
TRBD2 | TRBJ2-2 | TRBV7-8 | few | CASSFRPTSGIQPNTGELFF | TGTGCCAGCAGCTTCAGACCTACTAGCGGGATCCAGCCGAACACCGGGGAGCTGTTTTTT
TRBD1 | TRBJ1-5 | TRBV25-1 | . | CASRDRASNQPQHF | TGTGCCAGCCGGGACAGGGCGAGCAATCAGCCCCAGCATTTT
. | TRBJ1-3 | TRBV20-1 | many | CSASGARGGNTIYF | TGCAGTGCTAGTGGGGCCCGCGGTGGAAACACCATATATTTT
. | TRBJ1-5 | TRBV29-1 | . | CSVTGVKSWGNQPQHF | TGCAGCGTGACCGGTGTCAAATCTTGGGGGAATCAGCCCCAGCATTTT
TRBD2 | TRBJ2-5 | TRBV19 | . | CASSTGTSGPGETQYF | TGTGCCAGTAGTACTGGGACTAGCGGGCCGGGGGAGACCCAGTACTTC
TRBD1 | TRBJ2-6 | TRBV20-1 | . | CSAHKGAMGSGANVLTF | TGCAGTGCTCATAAGGGGGCTATGGGCTCTGGGGCCAACGTCCTGACTTTC
TRBD2 | TRBJ2-5 | TRBV7-8 | . | CASSLGLAAGETQYF | TGTGCCAGCAGCTTAGGACTAGCGGCGGGGGAGACCCAGTACTTC
TRBD1 | TRBJ1-2 | TRBV19 | . | CASSIRGQDYGYTF | TGTGCCAGTAGTATTCGGGGACAGGACTATGGCTACACCTTC
. | TRBJ2-5 | TRBV24-1 | many | CATSDRSRRGGETQYF | TGTGCCACCAGTGATAGGTCTAGGCGAGGAGGGGAGACCCAGTACTTC
TRBD1 | TRBJ1-2 | TRBV25-1 | . | CASRSTGRFGYTF | TGTGCCAGCAGGTCGACAGGGCGTTTTGGCTACACCTTC
. | TRBJ2-3 | TRBV24-1 | . | CATSDPGGGGDTQYF | TGTGCCACCAGTGATCCGGGAGGGGGCGGAGATACGCAGTATTTT
TRBD1 | TRBJ1-1 | TRBV2 | many | CASGRQGNTEAFF | TGTGCCAGCGGGCGACAGGGGAACACTGAAGCTTTCTTT
. | TRBJ1-2 | TRBV7-9 | many | CASSLGQPAYGYTF | TGTGCCAGCAGCTTGGGTCAGCCCGCCTATGGCTACACCTTC
TRBD1 | TRBJ1-5 | TRBV19 | many | CASLGGGSNQPQHF | TGTGCCAGTTTGGGAGGGGGCAGCAATCAGCCCCAGCATTTT